This TCR beta chain was profiled in a study of tumor-infiltrating lymphocytes in primary liver carcinoma. Study details: Lesions, classed as T1-T3 N0M0, spanned roughly 4 to 10 cm across. Roughly 3.65 to 7.5 million productive TCRbeta reads were obtained per sample, with similar numbers across tissue types.

A word on this clonotype: Its antigen remains unknown. Being one base from a much bigger clone, this may be a read error.

Findings and caveats of the study: Between tumor regions, pairs overlapped more than tumor-adjacent and tumor-blood pairs did. The difference in top-250-clone fraction between tumors and blood was significant, favoring tumors (p = 0.039).

Both RNA and DNA were isolated together from about 20-30 mg of bulk tissue that had not been sorted. Researchers generated TCR beta cDNA from 500 to 600 ng of total RNA, relying on a constant-region primer. Libraries of TCR beta came from three nested multiplex PCR rounds with slightly modified ARM-PCR. TCRdb itself ran the multiplex PCR reads through MiXCR, one entry per CDR3 protein. Of some 40,000 distinct CDR3 sequences in the sample, around 80% were seen once. The sequenced sample consisted of tumor-adjacent normal liver tissue. This TCR came from a man in his forties with primary liver carcinoma and hepatitis B virus infection.

DNA for the CDR3: TGTGCCAGCAGCCAAGACCCAGACAACAACATTCAGTACTTC. It codes for CASSQDPDNNIQYF. The chain recombines TRBV14 with TRBJ2-4; D unresolved. The CDR3 has 14 residues. Germline V gene data show CDR1 as SGHDN and CDR2 as FVKESK. Trimming left V 0 bases short and J 7 bases short, with 10 bases between.